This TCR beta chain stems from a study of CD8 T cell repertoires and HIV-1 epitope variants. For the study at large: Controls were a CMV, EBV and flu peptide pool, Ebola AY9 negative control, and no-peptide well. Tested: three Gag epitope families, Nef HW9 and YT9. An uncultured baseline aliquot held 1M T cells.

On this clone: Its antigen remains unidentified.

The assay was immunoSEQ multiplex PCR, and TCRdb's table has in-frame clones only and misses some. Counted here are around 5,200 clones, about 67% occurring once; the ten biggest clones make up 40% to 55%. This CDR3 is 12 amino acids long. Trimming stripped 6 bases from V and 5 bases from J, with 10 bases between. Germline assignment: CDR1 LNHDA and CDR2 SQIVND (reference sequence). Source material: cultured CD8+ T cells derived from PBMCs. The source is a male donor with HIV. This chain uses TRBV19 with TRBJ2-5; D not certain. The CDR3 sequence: CASSEVWETQYF. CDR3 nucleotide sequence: TGTGCCAGTAGCGAGGTCTGGGAGACCCAGTACTTC. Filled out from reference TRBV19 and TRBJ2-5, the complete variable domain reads DGGITQSPKYLFRKEGQNVTLSCEQNLNHDAMYWYRQDPGQGLRLIYYSQIVNDFQKGDIAEGYSVSREKKESFPLTVTSAQKNPTAFYLCASSEVWETQYFGPGTRLLVL.